This T cell receptor (beta chain) was captured by sequencing in a study of blood T cell repertoires in COVID-19. Study-level background: PBMCs, B-cell-depleted T cells, or T cells provided the cDNA or gDNA that made up the material.

CDR3 length: 14 amino acids. Germline V gene sequence: CDR1 LGHDT, CDR2 YNNKEL (reference sequence). Trimming removed 4 bases from V and 2 bases from J, with 11 bases in between. With respect to this clone: Different DNA sequences within this sample yield the same CDR3.

Original processing notes: Reference gene primer amplification gave nucleated cell count estimates. Profiling relied on immunoSEQ multiplex PCR, and the TCRdb table lists in-frame clones only, not all of them. V, J and clone size were drawn from that table, and D and trimming were deduced from the DNA. The profile covers roughly 130,000 clones, with approximately 89% appearing a single time and 3.6% taken by the ten largest. The sequence derives from a woman in her sixties with acute or convalescent COVID-19. Source material: peripheral blood. The chain combines TRBV3-1 (or the pseudogene TRBV3-2) with TRBJ1-1; D call uncertain. CDR3 protein: CASSPGGVNTEAFF. The CDR3 DNA reads as TGTGCCAGCAGCCCTGGTGGAGTTAACACTGAAGCTTTCTTT.